These 26 T cell receptor beta chains were all obtained from the same sample, sequenced in a study of shared clonotypes between healthy human individuals. Some clones are missing from TCRdb's copy, which holds only in-frame ones; the method was immunoSEQ multiplex PCR. The repertoire has fewer than 1.6 million clones, approximately 98.5% of them found once; the top ten carry under 0.45%. Sample: naive CD4+ T cells sorted from blood. Subset specified: CD45RA+ positively selected. The receptors come from a man aged 25 to 40 in good health.

As to this clone: Other DNA sequences within the sample encode an identical CDR3. J is TRBJ2-1 and V is TRBV5-1, with TRBD2 matching 11 bases. Trimming cost V 2 bases and J 0 bases; bases outside gene matches: 1. Per germline, CDR1 SGHRS and CDR2 YFSETQ. This CDR3 has 16 residues. CDR3 nucleotides: TGCGCCAGCAGCTTCCTAGCGGGAGGCTCCTACAATGAGCAGTTCTTC. It codes for CASSFLAGGSYNEQFF.

The chain uses TRBV18 and TRBJ2-1; 8 nucleotides align to TRBD1. Germline V gene lookup returns CDR1 KGHSH and CDR2 LQKENI. The V segment lost 2 bases and the J segment 8 bases; nucleotides outside the gene matches: 2. The CDR3 extends over 13 amino acids. CDR3 bases: TGTGCCAGCTCACCAGGACAGGGCTATGAGCAGTTCTTC. It translates to CASSPGQGYEQFF.

This clone was detected a few times. In nucleotides, the CDR3 is TGTGCCAGCAATTTGTATGGGAACGAGCAGTACTTC. Translating gives CASNLYGNEQYF. The chain recombines TRBV28 with TRBJ2-7; D remains ambiguous. Germline V gene data show CDR1 as MDHEN and CDR2 as SYDVKM. The V end lost 7 bases, the J end lost 5 bases, and 12 bases lay between the germline ends. The CDR3 contains 12 residues.

The CDR3 reads CASARQDLNTEAFF. In DNA form, the CDR3 reads TGTGCCAGCGCCCGACAGGATTTGAACACTGAAGCTTTCTTT. The chain has TRBV9 and TRBJ1-1; maybe TRBD1 (6 bases). CDR1 is SGDLS and CDR2 is YYNGEE in the germline V gene. The CDR3 totals 14 residues. V lost 7 bases and J lost 0, with 13 bases in between.

The chain has TRBV6-4 and TRBJ2-3, with D possibly called TRBD1 or TRBD2 (5 bases each). Germline V gene lookup returns CDR1 MRHNA and CDR2 SNTAGT. The ends were cut back, 5 bases at V and 3 bases at J, with 9 bases in the middle. This CDR3 contains 13 residues. The CDR3 nucleotides read TGTGCCAGCAGTTTGTGGGGGACAGATACGCAGTATTTT. Protein: CASSLWGTDTQYF.

To note about this clone: Other DNA sequences in the same sample also yield this CDR3. V gene TRBV9 combines with J gene TRBJ2-1; D gene uncertain. Germline CDR1 is SGDLS and CDR2 is YYNGEE. The V end was cut by 0 bases, the J end by 7 bases, with 8 bases between. The CDR3 is made up of 13 amino acids. The CDR3 protein is CASSVGWGNEQFF. CDR3 nucleotides: TGTGCCAGCAGCGTAGGATGGGGTAATGAGCAGTTCTTC. Full variable domain (outside the CDR3, taken from reference TRBV9 and TRBJ2-1): DSGVTQTPKHLITATGQRVTLRCSPRSGDLSVYWYQQSLDQGLQFLIQYYNGEERAKGNILERFSAQQFPDLHSELNLSSLELGDSALYFCASSVGWGNEQFFGPGTRLTVL.

DNA of the CDR3: TGCGCCAGCAGTCGATATGGGAGGCGGGATTACGAGCAGTACTTC. Its translation is CASSRYGRRDYEQYF. The V gene is TRBV5-1, the J gene TRBJ2-7; weak D call: TRBD2 (6 bases). The V and J ends lost 5 bases and 4 bases respectively, with 19 bases between them. The germline gives CDR1 SGHRS, CDR2 YFSETQ. This CDR3 is 15 amino acids long.

The gene calls are TRBV28 and TRBJ2-7; 8 nucleotides align to TRBD1. The CDR3 is made up of 15 amino acids. Trimming at V came to 1 base and at J to 6 bases, leaving 8 bases not matched to a gene. Germline V gives CDR1 MDHEN, CDR2 SYDVKM. CDR3 DNA: TGTGCCAGCAGTTTATTAGGCAGGGGGCCTGGCGAGCAGTACTTC. This gives the protein CASSLLGRGPGEQYF.

The chain combines TRBV28 with TRBJ1-5, with D maybe TRBD1 (6 bases). V was cut by 6 bases and J by 6 bases, with 15 bases left in between. The germline gives CDR1 MDHEN, CDR2 SYDVKM. The CDR3 contains 14 residues. Here the CDR3 reads CASSIRGVPQPQHF. The CDR3 nucleotides are TGTGCCAGCAGCATAAGGGGGGTCCCTCAGCCCCAGCATTTT.

This chain joins TRBV7-9 and TRBJ1-1; D perhaps matches TRBD1 (5 bases). V was trimmed by 0 bases and J by 6 bases, leaving 11 bases between them. The germline V gene encodes CDR1 SEHNR and CDR2 FQNEAQ (reference sequence). CDR3 size: 14 residues. CDR3 loop: CASSLAPGPAEAFF. In nucleotides, the CDR3 is TGTGCCAGCAGCTTAGCCCCGGGACCCGCTGAAGCTTTCTTT.

This rearrangement joins TRBV28 to TRBJ2-5, with TRBD1 matching 7 bases. Germline CDR1 MDHEN, CDR2 SYDVKM. V trimming: 5 bases; J trimming: 3 bases; junction bases outside the gene matches: 6. CDR3 length: 14 amino acids. CDR3 in DNA: TGTGCCAGCAGTCCCCGACAGGGCGAAGAGACCCAGTACTTC. Translation: CASSPRQGEETQYF. The variable domain in full, with the rest retrieved from reference TRBV28 and TRBJ2-5, is DVKVTQSSRYLVKRTGEKVFLECVQDMDHENMFWYRQDPGLGLRLIYFSYDVKMKEKGDIPEGYSVSREKKERFSLILESASTNQTSMYLCASSPRQGEETQYFGPGTRLLVL.

The chain combines TRBV28 with TRBJ2-7; 10 nucleotides agree with TRBD2. This CDR3 spans 15 amino acids. Per germline, CDR1 MDHEN and CDR2 SYDVKM. Trimming at V came to 6 bases and at J to 2 bases, leaving 7 bases not matched to a gene. This chain's CDR3 is CASRHSGRNTYEQYF. The CDR3 DNA sequence: TGTGCCAGCAGGCATAGCGGGAGGAATACCTACGAGCAGTACTTC.

The rearrangement links TRBV5-1 to TRBJ2-4; TRBD2 matches at 8 bases. The V and J ends lost 1 base and 9 bases, in that order; junction bases with no gene match: 12. Germline loops: CDR1 SGHRS, CDR2 YFSETQ. The CDR3 sequence is 16 residues long. This CDR3 is CASSLSPGGPRGIQYF. The CDR3 DNA reads TGCGCCAGCAGCTTGTCCCCGGGAGGGCCACGGGGCATTCAGTACTTC.

This clone was recorded only once. The V and J genes are TRBV6-5 and TRBJ1-1; possible D gene TRBD1, 5 bases. Trimming removed 0 bases from V and 5 bases from J, with 10 bases in between. Germline V gene lookup returns CDR1 MNHEY and CDR2 SVGAGI. The CDR3 consists of 14 residues. This CDR3 is CASSYSSGATEAFF. The CDR3 coding sequence is TGTGCCAGCAGTTACTCCTCCGGGGCGACTGAAGCTTTCTTT.

The chain has TRBV7-6 and TRBJ2-1, with 8 bases that match TRBD2. This CDR3 spans 16 amino acids. Germline-derived CDR1 and CDR2 are SGHVS and FNYEAQ. V lost 5 bases and J lost 7; bases outside the gene matches: 13. CDR3 coding DNA: TGTGCCAGCAGCACTCAAGGCGGGGTAGCGGGGAATGAGCAGTTCTTC. Its protein is CASSTQGGVAGNEQFF.

About this clone itself: The sample contains more than one DNA sequence encoding this CDR3. This CDR3 is CASSLTGYGYTF. In DNA form, the CDR3 reads TGTGCCAGCAGCTTAACAGGCTATGGCTACACCTTC. V is TRBV7-2 and J is TRBJ1-2, with a tentative D call TRBD1 (5 bases). The CDR3 contains 12 residues. CDR1 is SGHTA and CDR2 is FQGNSA in the germline V gene. Trimming pared 2 bases from V and 4 bases from J, leaving 5 bases between.

The rearrangement uses TRBV4-1 and TRBJ2-6; no clear D. Trimming shortened V by 1 base and J by 2 bases, and 9 bases separated the two germline ends. This CDR3 has 16 residues. Germline CDR1 reads MGHRA; CDR2 reads YSYEKL. CDR3 loop: CASSQGPRAGANVLTF. The DNA for the CDR3 is TGCGCCAGCAGCCAAGGCCCTCGGGCTGGGGCCAACGTCCTGACTTTC.

The chain uses TRBV28 and TRBJ1-5; 10 nucleotides agree with TRBD1. CDR3 length: 15 amino acids. V lost 6 bases to trimming and J lost 9 bases; unmatched junction nucleotides: 11. Germline V gives CDR1 MDHEN, CDR2 SYDVKM. The CDR3 spells CASRPTDRGSWPQHF. CDR3 nucleotides: TGTGCCAGCAGACCAACGGACAGGGGGTCGTGGCCCCAGCATTTT.

The V call is TRBV29-1, the J call TRBJ2-3; D unresolved. Germline V gene sequence: CDR1 SQVTM, CDR2 ANQGSEA. This CDR3 is 15 amino acids long. V dropped 0 bases and J dropped 3 bases, with 13 bases sitting between them. CDR3 nucleotide sequence: TGCAGCGTTGAAGATAGGTGGCGGAGTACAGATACGCAGTATTTT. It is translated as CSVEDRWRSTDTQYF.

This chain links TRBV7-2 with TRBJ2-7, with TRBD2 matching over 8 bases. V lost 5 bases to trimming and J lost 2 bases; unmatched junction nucleotides: 8. The CDR3 covers 15 residues. The V gene's germline CDR1 is SGHTA and CDR2 FQGNSA. The CDR3 spells CASSPNSGGTYEQYF. The CDR3 DNA is TGTGCCAGCAGCCCCAACAGCGGGGGTACCTACGAGCAGTACTTC.

About this clone itself: The junction departs from germline at one end; a sequencing error may be responsible. The V and J genes are TRBV5-1 and TRBJ2-7, with D possibly matching TRBD1 (5 bases). The V gene's germline CDR1 is SGHRS and CDR2 YFSETQ. The CDR3 consists of 15 residues. DNA of the CDR3: TGCGCCAGCAGCTTGGAGGGGCACAGGCCAGCAGATCCAGACTTC. Its translation is CASSLEGHRPADPDF.

V and J are TRBV6-5 and TRBJ2-7, with TRBD2 matching over 9 bases. The germline gives CDR1 MNHEY, CDR2 SVGAGI. The junction had 8 bases not matched to a gene; V was cut back by 10 bases and J by 4 bases. The CDR3 loop spans 13 amino acids. CDR3 sequence: CATLGSGSYEQYF. CDR3 DNA sequence: TGTGCCACCCTGGGTAGCGGGAGTTACGAGCAGTACTTC.

This chain uses TRBV19 with TRBJ1-3, with 8 nucleotides matching TRBD1. The CDR3 has 13 amino acids. Trimming took 5 bases from V and 8 from J; bases not matched to a gene: 5. CDR1 and CDR2 (germline): LNHDA, SQIVND (reference sequence). CDR3 sequence reads: CASSSRQGYTIYF. The CDR3 DNA is TGTGCCAGTAGTTCCCGACAGGGGTACACCATATATTTT.

The chain links TRBV2 to TRBJ2-1, with 11 bases that match TRBD2. The CDR3 contains 16 residues. Germline CDR1 SNHLY, CDR2 FYNNEI. Trimming at V came to 4 bases and at J to 1 base, leaving 3 bases not matched to a gene. The CDR3 DNA reads as TGTGCCAGCAGTGTACTAGCGGGAGTATCCTACAATGAGCAGTTCTTC. Protein: CASSVLAGVSYNEQFF. Full variable domain (remainder filled in from reference TRBV2 and TRBJ2-1): EPEVTQTPSHQVTQMGQEVILRCVPISNHLYFYWYRQILGQKVEFLVSFYNNEISEKSEIFDDQFSVERPDGSNFTLKIRSTKLEDSAMYFCASSVLAGVSYNEQFFGPGTRLTVL.

The chain uses TRBV9 and TRBJ2-3, with TRBD2 matching over 11 bases. The CDR3 is made up of 20 amino acids. Germline trimming cut 4 bases from V and 0 bases from J; bases unmatched to any gene: 16. Germline-derived CDR1 and CDR2 are SGDLS and YYNGEE. CDR3 nucleotides: TGTGCCAGCAGCCTCCTAGGGGTAGCGGGAGGGGTACCTAGCACAGATACGCAGTATTTT. Translated, it gives CASSLLGVAGGVPSTDTQYF.

V is TRBV5-5 and J is TRBJ2-7; 8 bases are shared with TRBD2. With 0 bases clipped from V and 0 bases from J, the junction kept 5 bases outside the gene matches. Germline V gene sequence: CDR1 SGHKS, CDR2 YYEKEE (reference sequence). The CDR3 length is 16 residues. CDR3 DNA: TGTGCCAGCAGCTTGGCTACGGGGGGGAGCTCCTACGAGCAGTACTTC. As protein: CASSLATGGSSYEQYF. Variable domain in full (rest from reference TRBV5-5 and TRBJ2-7): DAGVTQSPTHLIKTRGQQVTLRCSPISGHKSVSWYQQVLGQGPQFIFQYYEKEERGRGNFPDRFSARQFPNYSSELNVNALLLGDSALYLCASSLATGGSSYEQYFGPGTRLTVT.